The 8 T cell receptor beta chains presented below share a single source sample, sequenced in a study of brain T cells in children with intractable seizures. Time point meaning: blood from clinic visit 5 months post-surgery; TSC patient then seizure free. Sequencing used immunoSEQ multiplex PCR; TCRdb keeps in-frame clones, though not all of them. The sample holds about 320,000 clones; about 93% are singletons and the top ten take 5% to 7%. Sequencing used peripheral blood, obtained about 5 months after surgery. These receptors were taken from a boy under three years old with tuberous sclerosis and intractable seizures.

The chain combines TRBV7-2 with TRBJ2-7; TRBD1 aligns across 7 bases. The CDR3 has 14 residues. In germline, CDR1 is SGHTA, CDR2 FQGNSA. V lost 3 bases to trimming and J lost 2 bases; unmatched junction nucleotides: 4. CDR3 amino acids: CASSFPDRAYEQYF. CDR3 nucleotide sequence: TGTGCCAGCAGCTTCCCCGACAGGGCCTACGAGCAGTACTTC.

The chain joins TRBV15 to TRBJ2-7; possibly TRBD2 for D (7 bases). The CDR3 sequence is 15 residues long. Trimming took 0 bases from V and 0 from J, leaving 9 bases between them. Germline CDR1 and CDR2: LNHNV and YYDKDF (reference sequence). The CDR3 region is CATSREGGASYEQYF. The CDR3 DNA is TGTGCCACCAGCAGAGAGGGGGGGGCCTCCTACGAGCAGTACTTC. The full variable domain, with the rest looked up from reference TRBV15 and TRBJ2-7, is DAMVIQNPRYQVTQFGKPVTLSCSQTLNHNVMYWYQQKSSQAPKLLFHYYDKDFNNEADTPDNFQSRRPNTSFCFLDIRSPGLGDTAMYLCATSREGGASYEQYFGPGTRLTVT.

The genes are TRBV3-1 (or the pseudogene TRBV3-2) and TRBJ2-4, with unresolved D. The CDR3 runs to 14 residues. V gave up 2 bases and J gave up 0 bases, with 5 bases separating them. The germline gives CDR1 LGHDT, CDR2 YNNKEL (reference sequence). The CDR3 DNA follows: TGTGCCAGCAGCCAAAGGGTAGCCAAAAACATTCAGTACTTC. This encodes CASSQRVAKNIQYF.

V is TRBV13 and J is TRBJ1-2, with D unclear. The CDR3 totals 14 residues. Trimming left V 3 bases short and J 1 base short, with 9 bases between. Germline V gives CDR1 PRHDT, CDR2 FYEKMQ (reference sequence). CDR3 nucleotides: TGTGCCAGCAGCTTTTATCACAGTAACTATGGCTACACCTTC. Translating it yields CASSFYHSNYGYTF.

The chain combines TRBV11-3 with TRBJ2-6; D unclear. Trimming took off 5 bases at V and 1 base at J, with 9 bases between the two ends. CDR3 size: 15 residues. Germline V gene lookup returns CDR1 SGHNT and CDR2 YENEEA. CDR3 in amino acids: CASSVSGSGANVLTF. Here the CDR3 DNA reads TGTGCCAGCAGCGTCAGTGGGTCTGGGGCCAACGTCCTGACTTTC.

This clone was seen more than once but under ten times. This sequence joins TRBV3-1 (or the pseudogene TRBV3-2) and TRBJ2-1, with 10 bases that match TRBD2. The CDR3 length is 15 residues. Germline loops: CDR1 LGHDT, CDR2 YNNKEL (reference sequence). J was trimmed by 7 bases and V by 5 bases; bases with no gene match: 8. CDR3 amino acids: CASSSQREGRNEQFF. CDR3 sequence (DNA): TGTGCCAGCAGCTCCCAGCGGGAGGGCCGGAATGAGCAGTTCTTC.

The chain has TRBV13 and TRBJ2-1; 7 bases are a match to TRBD1. The CDR3 spans 15 residues. CDR1 PRHDT and CDR2 FYEKMQ come from the germline V gene (reference sequence). Unmatched junction bases numbered 8, after V lost 5 bases and J lost 4 bases. Here the CDR3 reads CASSGPGTVYNEQFF. The DNA of the CDR3 is TGTGCCAGCAGCGGACCCGGGACAGTGTACAATGAGCAGTTCTTC.

The chain combines TRBV5-1 with TRBJ1-1, with 7 bases matching TRBD1. Trimming at V came to 2 bases and at J to 4 bases, leaving 8 bases not matched to a gene. The CDR3 totals 15 residues. CDR1 is SGHRS, CDR2 YFSETQ, per germline. The CDR3 here is CASSLGGSTSTEAFF. The CDR3 DNA reads as TGCGCCAGCAGCTTAGGGGGCTCGACGAGCACTGAAGCTTTCTTT.